This T cell receptor (beta chain) was captured in a study of blood T cell repertoires in COVID-19. Study as a whole: Acute and convalescent COVID-19 samples came from the United States, Italy and Spain. T cells, B-cell-depleted T cells, or PBMCs supplied cDNA or gDNA.

Original analysis: How many nucleated cells were present was estimated from reference gene primer amplification. Profiling relied on immunoSEQ multiplex PCR, and the TCRdb table lists in-frame clones only, not all of them. Clone size and the V and J calls come from that table; the DNA yielded D and trimming. The sample yields a few hundred thousand clones, approximately 83% seen once. Assignments of participants to cohorts depended upon their own reported clinical history. V lost 4 bases to trimming and J lost 3 bases; unmatched junction nucleotides: 2. This CDR3 is built from 13 residues. The germline V gene has CDR1 SGHTA and CDR2 FQGTGA.

The sequenced sample consisted of PBMCs or T cells enriched from blood (not recorded which). V is TRBV7-3 and J is TRBJ2-7; 8 bases map to TRBD1. The TCR was taken from a man aged 30-40 years who had recovered from COVID-19. The CDR3 here is CASSSDRGYEQYF. The CDR3 region has the DNA TGTGCCAGCAGCTCCGACAGGGGCTACGAGCAGTACTTC.